The subject of this entry is one T cell receptor beta chain. This CDR3 contains 14 residues. Trimming took 6 bases from V and 3 from J, leaving 15 bases between them. The germline CDR1 and CDR2 sequences are MNHEY and SVGAGI. This sample was taken from a study of CD8 T cells in Susac syndrome. RNA, at roughly 0.5 to 1 ug, was reverse transcribed with random hexamers. TCRdb processed the immunoSEQ multiplex PCR reads anew with MiXCR; each CDR3 protein has one entry. The profile covers about 120,000 distinct CDR3 sequences, with 80% to 95% appearing a single time and about 0.14% taken by the ten largest.

The chain joins TRBV6-5 to TRBJ2-7; tentatively, D is TRBD1 or TRBD2 (5 bases each). The receptor comes from a human donor in good health. The material sequenced was CD4+ T cells from PBMCs. CDR3 DNA: TGTGCCAGCAGGGAAAGGGACGGAATCTACGAGCAGTACTTC. Translated, it gives CASRERDGIYEQYF.